The clone carrying this T cell receptor (beta chain) turned up a few times. Its antigen is currently unknown. The data are from a study of T cells after yellow fever vaccination. The overall study: SMART-Seq v4 Ultra Low Input handled preparation of low-cell-number fractions. Whole-study findings and limits: Peaking on day 5 versus 15, the secondary response was faster but weaker. Primary-vaccination clones mostly resurfaced post-booster (roughly 97% CD4, approximately 87% CD8).

Trimming removed 5 bases from V and 0 bases from J, with 10 bases in between. The CDR3 has 14 amino acids. The V gene's germline CDR1 is SGHTA and CDR2 FQGTGA. Making TCR cDNA involved 5'RACE template switching, which added UMIs and a universal primer site. TCRdb used MiXCR to reprocess the 5' RACE reads, holding one entry per CDR3 protein. This sample has about 340,000 distinct CDR3 sequences, with 8.7% found just once. The source material was PBMCs, sampled on the day of the first yellow fever vaccination. The chain joins TRBV7-3 to TRBJ2-5, with D unresolved. This TCR derives from a man aged 18 to 35 who received the YFV17D yellow fever vaccine. The CDR3 sequence is CASSLRGYQETQYF. The CDR3 DNA reads as TGTGCCAGCAGCCTCCGCGGATACCAAGAGACCCAGTACTTC.